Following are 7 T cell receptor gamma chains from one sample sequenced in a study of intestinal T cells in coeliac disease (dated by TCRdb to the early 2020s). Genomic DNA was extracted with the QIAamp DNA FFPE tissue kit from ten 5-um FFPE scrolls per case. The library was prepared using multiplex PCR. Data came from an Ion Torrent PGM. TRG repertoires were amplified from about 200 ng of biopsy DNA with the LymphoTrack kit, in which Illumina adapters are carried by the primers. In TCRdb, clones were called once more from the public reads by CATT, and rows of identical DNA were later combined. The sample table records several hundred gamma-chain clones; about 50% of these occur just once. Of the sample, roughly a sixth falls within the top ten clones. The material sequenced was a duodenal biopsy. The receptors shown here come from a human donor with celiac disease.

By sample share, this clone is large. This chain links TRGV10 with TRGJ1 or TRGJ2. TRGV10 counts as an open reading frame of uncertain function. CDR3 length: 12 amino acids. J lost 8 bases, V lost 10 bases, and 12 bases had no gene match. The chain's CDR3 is CAAFSSRNKKLF. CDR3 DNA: TGTGCTGCGTTCAGCTCCCGGAATAAGAAACTCTTT.

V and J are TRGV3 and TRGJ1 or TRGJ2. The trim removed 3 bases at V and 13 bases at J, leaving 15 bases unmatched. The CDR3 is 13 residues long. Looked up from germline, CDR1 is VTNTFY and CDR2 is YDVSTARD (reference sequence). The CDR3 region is CATWDVGAIRKLF. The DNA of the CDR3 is TGTGCCACCTGGGACGTAGGTGCTATAAGAAAACTCTTT.

The CDR3 DNA reads TGTGCCTTGTGGGCCGGGGGTTATAAGAAACTCTTT. Amino acids: CALWAGGYKKLF. This chain links TRGV9 with TRGJ1 or TRGJ2. The germline V gene encodes CDR1 GITISATS and CDR2 ISYDGTV (reference sequence). This CDR3 has 12 amino acids. V lost 5 bases to trimming and J lost 6 bases; unmatched junction nucleotides: 7.

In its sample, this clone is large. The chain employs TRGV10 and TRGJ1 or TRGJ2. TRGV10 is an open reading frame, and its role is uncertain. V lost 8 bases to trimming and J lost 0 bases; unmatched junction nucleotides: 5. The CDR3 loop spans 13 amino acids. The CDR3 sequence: CAAWAPNYYKKLF. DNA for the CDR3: TGTGCTGCGTGGGCCCCGAATTATTATAAGAAACTCTTT.

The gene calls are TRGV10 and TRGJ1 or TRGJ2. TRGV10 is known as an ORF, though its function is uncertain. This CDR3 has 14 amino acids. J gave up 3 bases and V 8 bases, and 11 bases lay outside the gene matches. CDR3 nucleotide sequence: TGTGCTGCGTGGGCCAAACCCTTTTATTATAAGAAACTCTTT. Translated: CAAWAKPFYYKKLF.

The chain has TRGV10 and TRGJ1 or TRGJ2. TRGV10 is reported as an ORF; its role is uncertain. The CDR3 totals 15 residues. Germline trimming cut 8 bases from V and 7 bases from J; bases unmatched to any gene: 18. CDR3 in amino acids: CAAWDYGGRRYKKLF. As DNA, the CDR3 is TGTGCTGCGTGGGATTATGGAGGGCGTCGGTATAAGAAACTCTTT.

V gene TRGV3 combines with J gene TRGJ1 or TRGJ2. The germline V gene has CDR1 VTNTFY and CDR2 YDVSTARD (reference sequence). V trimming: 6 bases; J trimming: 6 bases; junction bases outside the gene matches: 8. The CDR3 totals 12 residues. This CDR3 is CATWTGRYKKLF. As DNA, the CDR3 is TGTGCCACCTGGACAGGCCGTTATAAGAAACTCTTT.